This T cell receptor (beta chain) was retrieved from a study of cytomegalovirus exposure and HLA in healthy donors. Among the donors, all were healthy bone marrow donors. A multiplex PCR was run with 60 Vbeta primers and 13 Jbeta primers. TCRdb keeps only in-frame clones here, not all; method: immunoSEQ multiplex PCR. The sample contains fewer than 95,000 clones, 85% of which appear only once. Germline V gene lookup returns CDR1 SNHLY and CDR2 FYNNEI. V lost 4 bases to trimming and J lost 3 bases, with 7 bases between them. There are 12 residues in the CDR3. General study points: Cytomegalovirus association was listed for about 180 TCR beta chains. Certain indistinguishable V segments, among them TRBV6-2 and TRBV6-3, were excluded. Rarity held for most TCR sequences, but there were some public TCRs that occurred in many donors.

This clone occurred once. The target antigen is unknown. Sequencing was performed on PBMCs. This TCR derives from a man in his forties in good health and CMV-seropositive. This chain connects TRBV2 to TRBJ2-7, with D possibly being TRBD2 (5 bases). The CDR3 loop reads CASSAGVYEQYF. The CDR3, as DNA: TGTGCCAGCAGTGCCGGGGTCTACGAGCAGTACTTC.